The 14 T cell receptor beta chains given below trace back to one sample, sequenced in a study of blood T cell repertoires in COVID-19. Measured with immunoSEQ multiplex PCR; TCRdb has only the in-frame clones, and not every one. The sample shows about 480,000 clones, about nine tenths of them seen only once. Input material: peripheral blood. All receptors come from a woman aged 45-65 years with COVID-19, enrolled during active disease.

The count of this clone is one. The CDR3 reads CASSSTGLYGYTF. The CDR3 coding sequence is TGTGCCAGCAGCTCGACAGGGCTCTATGGCTACACCTTC. V gene TRBV7-9 combines with J gene TRBJ1-2; 7 nucleotides align to TRBD1. The CDR3 covers 13 residues. The junction had 3 bases not matched to a gene; V was cut back by 4 bases and J by 4 bases. Germline V CDR1 and CDR2: SEHNR, FQNEAQ (reference sequence).

This chain connects TRBV4-1 to TRBJ1-6; possibly TRBD1 for D (5 bases). V was shortened by 0 bases and J by 9 bases, with 6 bases between the two germline ends. Germline V gene data show CDR1 as MGHRA and CDR2 as YSYEKL. The CDR3 length is 13 residues. Here the CDR3 DNA reads TGCGCCAGCAGCCAAGACGGGGGTTCACCCCTCCACTTT. It specifies CASSQDGGSPLHF.

This rearrangement joins TRBV5-1 to TRBJ1-1; the match to TRBD1 covers 8 bases. CDR1 and CDR2 from the germline V gene are SGHRS and YFSETQ. The CDR3 spans 16 residues. The V gene end was trimmed by 3 bases and the J gene end by 2 bases; junction bases not matched to a gene: 9. The CDR3 DNA sequence: TGCGCCAGCAGCTACGGACAGGGAGTAAAAAACACTGAAGCTTTCTTT. It yields the protein CASSYGQGVKNTEAFF.

The rearrangement uses TRBV5-1 and TRBJ1-2, with 11 bases identical to TRBD1. This CDR3 region has 15 residues. V trimming: 4 bases; J trimming: 6 bases; junction bases outside the gene matches: 8. CDR1 SGHRS and CDR2 YFSETQ come from the germline V gene. The CDR3 loop is CASSPWTGGVDGYTF. The CDR3 DNA is TGCGCCAGCAGCCCCTGGACAGGGGGCGTTGATGGCTACACCTTC. Full variable domain (remainder filled in from reference TRBV5-1 and TRBJ1-2): KAGVTQTPRYLIKTRGQQVTLSCSPISGHRSVSWYQQTPGQGLQFLFEYFSETQRNKGNFPGRFSGRQFSNSRSEMNVSTLELGDSALYLCASSPWTGGVDGYTFGSGTRLTVV.

The chain uses TRBV3-1 (or the pseudogene TRBV3-2) and TRBJ2-2, with a weak D call TRBD2 (6 bases). V was trimmed by 1 base and J by 1 base, leaving 19 bases between them. This CDR3 region has 19 residues. Germline CDR1 and CDR2: LGHDT and YNNKEL (reference sequence). CDR3 in amino acids: CASSQARREGSWNTGELFF. The CDR3 DNA follows: TGTGCCAGCAGCCAAGCACGGAGGGAAGGCTCGTGGAACACCGGGGAGCTGTTTTTT.

The V call is TRBV11-2, the J call TRBJ1-3; no clear D gene. The CDR3 is 16 residues long. Trimming took off 4 bases at V and 4 bases at J, with 17 bases between the two ends. CDR1 and CDR2 from the germline V gene are SGHAT and FQNNGV. CDR3 bases: TGTGCCAGCAGCTCGGAACAGCCTAGCATCGGAAACACCATATATTTT. Translated, it gives CASSSEQPSIGNTIYF.

As concerns this clone: This specimen includes other DNA sequences encoding the same CDR3. This chain connects TRBV30 to TRBJ1-5, with 9 bases fitting TRBD1. The V gene's germline CDR1 is GTSNPN and CDR2 SVGIG (reference sequence). The V segment lost 3 bases and the J segment 4 bases; nucleotides outside the gene matches: 7. The CDR3 spans 15 residues. CDR3 sequence (DNA): TGTGCCTGGAGCGTAGACAGGGGGGGGAATCAGCCCCAGCATTTT. It yields the protein CAWSVDRGGNQPQHF. Drawing the rest from reference TRBV30 and TRBJ1-5, the complete variable domain is SQTIHQWPATLVQPVGSPLSLECTVEGTSNPNLYWYRQAAGRGLQLLFYSVGIGQISSEVPQNLSASRPQDRQFILSSKKLLLSDSGFYLCAWSVDRGGNQPQHFGDGTRLSIL.

The chain combines TRBV9 with TRBJ2-5; D is possibly TRBD2 (6 bases). With 7 bases removed from V and 2 bases from J, the gap between germline ends came to 18 bases. The CDR3 is made up of 15 amino acids. The germline CDR1 and CDR2 sequences are SGDLS and YYNGEE. CDR3 region: CASGRSGGRQETQYF. The CDR3 coding sequence is TGTGCCAGCGGACGTAGTGGAGGGCGGCAAGAGACCCAGTACTTC.

The chain uses TRBV15 and TRBJ2-1; 7 nucleotides match TRBD2. From germline, CDR1 is LNHNV and CDR2 YYDKDF (reference sequence). The CDR3 has 14 residues. V trimming: 6 bases; J trimming: 4 bases; junction bases outside the gene matches: 6. CDR3: CATSGGGTYNEQFF. The CDR3 DNA reads as TGTGCCACCAGTGGCGGGGGAACGTACAATGAGCAGTTCTTC.

The chain uses TRBV12-5 and TRBJ1-3; 7 bases align to TRBD1. V gave up 8 bases and J gave up 5 bases; unmatched junction bases: 6. The CDR3 is 13 amino acids. Germline CDR1 and CDR2: LGHNT and FRNRAP. CDR3 DNA: TGTGCTAGTTCTCCGACAGGGAGAAACACCATATATTTT. Encoded protein: CASSPTGRNTIYF.

This clone has only a few counts. The chain has TRBV6-5 and TRBJ2-7, with unresolved D. CDR3 length: 14 amino acids. The germline gives CDR1 MNHEY, CDR2 SVGAGI. The V and J ends lost 0 bases and 2 bases respectively, with 8 bases between them. DNA of the CDR3: TGTGCCAGCAGTTACTCATACACAGCCTACGAGCAGTACTTC. It translates to CASSYSYTAYEQYF.

This chain uses TRBV19 with TRBJ1-3; no firm D call. V was shortened by 3 bases and J by 0 bases, with 6 bases between the two germline ends. Per the germline V gene, CDR1 is LNHDA and CDR2 is SQIVND (reference sequence). There are 14 residues in the CDR3. CDR3 coding DNA: TGTGCCAGTAGTATCCAGTACTCTGGAAACACCATATATTTT. This encodes CASSIQYSGNTIYF.

The chain employs TRBV24-1 and TRBJ2-2; 9 positions match TRBD1. Germline assignment: CDR1 KGHDR and CDR2 SFDVKD. This CDR3 comprises 16 residues. With V trimmed by 5 bases and J by 1 base, 4 bases remained unmatched. CDR3 nucleotide sequence: TGTGCCACCAGTGCAGTGGACAGGGGGAACACCGGGGAGCTGTTTTTT. Its protein product is CATSAVDRGNTGELFF.

The V and J genes are TRBV7-9 and TRBJ2-3, with D possibly matching TRBD2 (5 bases). Germline V gene data show CDR1 as SEHNR and CDR2 as FQNEAQ (reference sequence). The CDR3 contains 14 residues. Between the trimmed V and J ends, which lost 5 bases and 6 bases, there was a span of 15 bases. CDR3 loop: CASSTTDSSDTQYF. CDR3 sequence (DNA): TGTGCCAGCAGCACTACGGACTCATCGGATACGCAGTATTTT.